This T cell receptor (beta chain) is drawn from a study of radiation and T cells in renal cell carcinoma. Study information: Nephrectomy followed 15 Gy stereotactic body radiation by 4 weeks. Study-level results: From baseline, blood top tumor clonotypes peaked at 2 weeks post-radiation.

Data came from immunoSEQ multiplex PCR; TCRdb stores just in-frame clones and leaves some out. The sample holds over 85,000 clones, 82% seen once. The germline V gene encodes CDR1 ENHRY and CDR2 SYGVKD. With 4 bases removed from V and 6 bases from J, the gap between germline ends came to 15 bases. The CDR3 is made up of 14 amino acids. A word on this clone: The antigen remains undetermined.

Regarding time point: baseline pretreatment blood. Sample treatment: 15 Gy SBRT to primary tumor, nephrectomy 4 weeks later. Radiation-treated patients gave blood at baseline, week 2 and week 4. The tumor was a clear cell renal cell carcinoma. This TCR derives from a man between 60 and 70 years old with renal cell carcinoma. The chain couples TRBV10-3 to TRBJ1-1; TRBD1 might be the D (6 bases). The specimen was blood, collected from a patient whose treatment included radiotherapy and nephrectomy. The chain's CDR3 is CAISGEGDWSEAFF. CDR3 sequence (DNA): TGTGCCATCAGTGGCGAGGGGGATTGGTCTGAAGCTTTCTTT.